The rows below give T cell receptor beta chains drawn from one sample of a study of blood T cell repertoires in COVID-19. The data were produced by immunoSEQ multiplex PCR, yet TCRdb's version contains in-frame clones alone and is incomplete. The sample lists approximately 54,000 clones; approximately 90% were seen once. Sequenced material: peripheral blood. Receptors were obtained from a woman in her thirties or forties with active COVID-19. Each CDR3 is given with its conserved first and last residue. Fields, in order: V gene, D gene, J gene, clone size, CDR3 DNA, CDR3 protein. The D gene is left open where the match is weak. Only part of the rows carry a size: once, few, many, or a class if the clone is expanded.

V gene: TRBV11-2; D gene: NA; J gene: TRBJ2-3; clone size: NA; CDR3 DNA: TGTGCCAGCAGCTTATCAGGCCGAGGGTTAGCGGCAGATACGCAGTATTTT; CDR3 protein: CASSLSGRGLAADTQYF
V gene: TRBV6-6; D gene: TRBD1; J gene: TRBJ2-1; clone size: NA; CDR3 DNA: TGTGCCAGCACCACGGGACAGGCTGTTCACAATGAGCAGTTCTTC; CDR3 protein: CASTTGQAVHNEQFF
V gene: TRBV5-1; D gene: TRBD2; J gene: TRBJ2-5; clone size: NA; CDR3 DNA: TGCGCCAGCACCTCGGTCGAGCGGGGGGTCCAAGAGACCCAGTACTTC; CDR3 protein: CASTSVERGVQETQYF
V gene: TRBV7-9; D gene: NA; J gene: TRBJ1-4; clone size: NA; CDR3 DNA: TGTGCCAGCAGCTCGGGGAGGGAGGGTATTGAAAAACTGTTTTTT; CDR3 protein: CASSSGREGIEKLFF
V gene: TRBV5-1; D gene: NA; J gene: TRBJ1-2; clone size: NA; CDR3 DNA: TGCGCCAGCAGGGGGCCCGTGGGGAGGAGTGGCTACACCTTC; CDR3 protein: CASRGPVGRSGYTF
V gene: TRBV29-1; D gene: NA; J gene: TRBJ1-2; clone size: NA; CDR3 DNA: TGCAGCGTTGAGCGGGGGCAGGGAAATGGCTACACCTTC; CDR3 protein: CSVERGQGNGYTF
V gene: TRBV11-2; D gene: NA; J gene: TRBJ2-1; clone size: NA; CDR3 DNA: TGTGCCAGCAGCTTAGAGGGGAACAGGGTTCATGAGCAGTTCTTC; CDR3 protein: CASSLEGNRVHEQFF
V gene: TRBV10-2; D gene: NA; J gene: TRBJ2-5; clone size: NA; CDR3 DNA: TGCGCCAGCAGCTATCCCGGGGTTCGGGAGACCCAGTACTTC; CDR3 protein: CASSYPGVRETQYF
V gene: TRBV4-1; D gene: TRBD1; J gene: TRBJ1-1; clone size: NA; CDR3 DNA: TGCGCCAGCAGCCCCCAGGGGGCCCTCACTGAAGCTTTCTTT; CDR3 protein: CASSPQGALTEAFF
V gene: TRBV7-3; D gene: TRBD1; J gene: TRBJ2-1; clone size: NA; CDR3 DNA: TGTGCCAGCAGCCCGCGACAGGGGGCTAGCTCCTACAATGAGCAGTTCTTC; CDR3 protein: CASSPRQGASSYNEQFF
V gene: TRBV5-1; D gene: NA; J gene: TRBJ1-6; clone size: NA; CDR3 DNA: TGCGCCAGCAGCTTGGGACAGCGTAATTCACCCCTCCACTTT; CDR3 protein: CASSLGQRNSPLHF
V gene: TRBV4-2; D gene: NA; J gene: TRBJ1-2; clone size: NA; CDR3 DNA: TGTGCCAGCAGCCAAGCCGGGTCTAACTATGGCTACACCTTC; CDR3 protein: CASSQAGSNYGYTF
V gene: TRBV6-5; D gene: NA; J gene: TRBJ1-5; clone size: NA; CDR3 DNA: TGTGCCAGCAGTTACTCGGCGGATAGCAATCAGCCCCAGCATTTT; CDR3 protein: CASSYSADSNQPQHF
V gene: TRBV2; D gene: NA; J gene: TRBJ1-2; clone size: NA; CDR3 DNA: TGTGCCAGCAGTGAGGGCGCCAGATTAACCTTC; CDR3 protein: CASSEGARLTF
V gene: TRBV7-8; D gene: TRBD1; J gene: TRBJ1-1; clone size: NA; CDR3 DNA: TGTGCCAGCAGCTCGACAGGGGGCACCACTGAAGCTTTCTTT; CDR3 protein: CASSSTGGTTEAFF
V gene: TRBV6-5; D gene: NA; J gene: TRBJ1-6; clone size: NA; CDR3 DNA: TGTGCCAGCAGAAAGAAAGAGGCCCTCCACTTT; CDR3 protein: CASRKKEALHF
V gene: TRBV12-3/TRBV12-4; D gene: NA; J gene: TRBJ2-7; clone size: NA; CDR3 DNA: TGTGCCAGCAGCCAAGGTCGGGTCTACGAGCAGTACTTC; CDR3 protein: CASSQGRVYEQYF
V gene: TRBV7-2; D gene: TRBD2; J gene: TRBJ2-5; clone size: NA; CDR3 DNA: TGTGCCAGCAGCTTAGGAGCGGGGGGCCGGGAGACCCAGTACTTC; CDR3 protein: CASSLGAGGRETQYF
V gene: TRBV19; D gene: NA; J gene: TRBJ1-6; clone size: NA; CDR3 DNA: TGTGCCAGTAGCTGGCTGGACTCAAATTCACCCCTCCACTTT; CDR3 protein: CASSWLDSNSPLHF
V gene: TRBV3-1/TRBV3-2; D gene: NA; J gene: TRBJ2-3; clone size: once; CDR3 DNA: TGTGCCAGCAGCCCAGTGGCGGGGCCCACAGATACGCAGTATTTT; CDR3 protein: CASSPVAGPTDTQYF
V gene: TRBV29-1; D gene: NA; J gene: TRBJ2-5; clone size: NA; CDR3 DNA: TGCAGCGTTGACGCCAGGGAAGAGACCCAGTACTTC; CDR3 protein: CSVDAREETQYF
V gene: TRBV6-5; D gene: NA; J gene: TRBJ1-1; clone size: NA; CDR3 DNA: TGTGCCACCGGTCAGGGTGGCGGTGAAGCTTTCTTT; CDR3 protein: CATGQGGGEAFF
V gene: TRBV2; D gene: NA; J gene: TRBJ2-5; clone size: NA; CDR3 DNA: TGTGCCAGCAGGAAGCGGAGCCAAGAGACCCAGTACTTC; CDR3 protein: CASRKRSQETQYF
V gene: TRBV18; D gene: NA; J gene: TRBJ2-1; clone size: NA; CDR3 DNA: TGTGCCAGCTCACCAAATAACAGGGGGGGCTCCTACAATGAGCAGTTCTTC; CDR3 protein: CASSPNNRGGSYNEQFF
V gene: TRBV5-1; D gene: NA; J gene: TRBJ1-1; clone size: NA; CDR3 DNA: TGCGCCAGCAGCTTGGAACCCGCAGTTTCTGAAGCTTTCTTT; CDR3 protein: CASSLEPAVSEAFF
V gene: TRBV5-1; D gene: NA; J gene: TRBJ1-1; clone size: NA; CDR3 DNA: TGCGCCAGCAGCTTGGGGACTTTAGGTCCTGAAGCTTTCTTT; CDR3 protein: CASSLGTLGPEAFF
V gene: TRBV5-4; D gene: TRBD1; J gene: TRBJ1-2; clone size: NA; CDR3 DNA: TGTGCCAGCAGCTGGGGTCGACAGGGGGGCTATGGCTACACCTTC; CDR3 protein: CASSWGRQGGYGYTF
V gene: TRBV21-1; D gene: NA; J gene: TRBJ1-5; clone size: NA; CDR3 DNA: TGTGCCAGCAGCACCTATAGTCCGGGACAGCCACATAGCAATCAGCCCCAGCATTTT; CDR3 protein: CASSTYSPGQPHSNQPQHF
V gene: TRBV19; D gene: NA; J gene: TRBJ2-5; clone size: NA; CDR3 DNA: TGTGCCAGTAGTATCTCGAGAGGCGAGACCCAGTACTTC; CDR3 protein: CASSISRGETQYF
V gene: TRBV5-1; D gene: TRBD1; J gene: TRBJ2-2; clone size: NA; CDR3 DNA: TGCGCCAGCAGCCTCACAGGGGGTGTGAGCACCGGGGAGCTGTTTTTT; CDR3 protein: CASSLTGGVSTGELFF
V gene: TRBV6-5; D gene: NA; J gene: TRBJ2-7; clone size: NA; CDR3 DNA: TGTGCCAGCAGCCGTAACCCACAAAACGAGCAGTACTTC; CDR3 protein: CASSRNPQNEQYF
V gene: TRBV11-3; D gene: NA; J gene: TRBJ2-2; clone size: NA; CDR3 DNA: TGTGCCAGCAGCCCGGACGTTCGGGGCGGGGAGCTGTTTTTT; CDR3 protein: CASSPDVRGGELFF
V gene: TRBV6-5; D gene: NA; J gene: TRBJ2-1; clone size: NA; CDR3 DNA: TGTGCCAGCAAAGACAGGTTCTCCTACAATGAGCAGTTCTTC; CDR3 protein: CASKDRFSYNEQFF
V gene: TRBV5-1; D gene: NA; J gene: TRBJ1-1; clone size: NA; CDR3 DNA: TGCGCCAGCAGCGATGGTGGGGAGGATAACACTGAAGCTTTCTTT; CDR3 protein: CASSDGGEDNTEAFF
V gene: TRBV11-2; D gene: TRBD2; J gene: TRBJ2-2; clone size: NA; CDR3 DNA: TGTGCCAGCAGCTTACGGACTAGCGGGGGGGCCGTGAACACCGGGGAGCTGTTTTTT; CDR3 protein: CASSLRTSGGAVNTGELFF
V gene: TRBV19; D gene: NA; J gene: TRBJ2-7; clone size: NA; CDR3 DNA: TGTGCCAGTAGTATCAGACAGTTACCCTCCTACGAGCAGTACTTC; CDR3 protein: CASSIRQLPSYEQYF
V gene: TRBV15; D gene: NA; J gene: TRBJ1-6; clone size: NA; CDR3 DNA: TGTGCCACCAGCAGAGATAGGGGCAGCAATTCACCCCTCCACTTT; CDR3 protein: CATSRDRGSNSPLHF
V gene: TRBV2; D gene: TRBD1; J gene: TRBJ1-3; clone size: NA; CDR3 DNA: TGTGCCAGGGGGACAGGGGAGCCCTTTTCTGGAAACACCATATATTTT; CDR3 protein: CARGTGEPFSGNTIYF
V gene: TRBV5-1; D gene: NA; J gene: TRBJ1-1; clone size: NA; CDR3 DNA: TGCGCCAGCAACAGGGTTGGTGGGGCTGAAGCTTTCTTT; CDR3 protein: CASNRVGGAEAFF
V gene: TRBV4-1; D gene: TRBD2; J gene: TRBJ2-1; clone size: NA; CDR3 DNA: TGCGCCAGCAGCCAAGATGAACCCCTGGCTAGCGGGGGGTCTTCCTACAATGAGCAGTTCTTC; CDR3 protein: CASSQDEPLASGGSSYNEQFF
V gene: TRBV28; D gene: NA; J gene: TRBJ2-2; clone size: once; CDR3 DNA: TGTGCCAGCAGGAGGGGGGGAAACACCGGGGAGCTGTTTTTT; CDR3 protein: CASRRGGNTGELFF
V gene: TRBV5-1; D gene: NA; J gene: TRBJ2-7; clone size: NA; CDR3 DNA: TGCGCCAGCAGCCCCGGACATCTCGGCTACGAGCAGTACTTC; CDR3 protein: CASSPGHLGYEQYF
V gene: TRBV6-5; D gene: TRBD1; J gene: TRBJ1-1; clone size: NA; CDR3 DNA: TGTGCCAGCAGACCTGGGACAGGTTGGACTGAAGCTTTCTTT; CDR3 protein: CASRPGTGWTEAFF
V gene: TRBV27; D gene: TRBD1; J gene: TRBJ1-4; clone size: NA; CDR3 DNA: TGTGCCAGCAGTTTTCGACAGGGAGAAAAACTGTTTTTT; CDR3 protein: CASSFRQGEKLFF
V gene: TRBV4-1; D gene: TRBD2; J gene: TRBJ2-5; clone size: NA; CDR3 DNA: TGCGCCAGCAGCCAAGAGAGAAGGGCCCTAGCGGGGGTCCGAGAGACCCAGTACTTC; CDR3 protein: CASSQERRALAGVRETQYF
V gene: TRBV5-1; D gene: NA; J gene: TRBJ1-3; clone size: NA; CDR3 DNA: TGCGCCAGCAGCCCAAATCCCAGGGGTTCTGGAAACACCATATATTTT; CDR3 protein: CASSPNPRGSGNTIYF
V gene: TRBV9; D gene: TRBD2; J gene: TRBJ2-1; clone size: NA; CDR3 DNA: TGTGCCAGGCCACTAGGGAGCGGGGGTGGGTATGAGCAGTTCTTC; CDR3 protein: CARPLGSGGGYEQFF
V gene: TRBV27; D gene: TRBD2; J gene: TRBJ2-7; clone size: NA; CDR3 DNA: TGTGCCAGCAGCAAGCGGGGGGGTACCTACGAGCAGTACTTC; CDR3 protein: CASSKRGGTYEQYF
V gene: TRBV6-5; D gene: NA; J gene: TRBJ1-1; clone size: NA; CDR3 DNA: TGTGCCAGCAGTTCACAGGTGAACACTGAAGCTTTCTTT; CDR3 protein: CASSSQVNTEAFF
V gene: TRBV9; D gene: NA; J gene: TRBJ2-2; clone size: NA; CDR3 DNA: TGTGCCAGCGGCGAGACTACAGTTGGCGCCGGGGAGCTGTTTTTT; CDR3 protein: CASGETTVGAGELFF
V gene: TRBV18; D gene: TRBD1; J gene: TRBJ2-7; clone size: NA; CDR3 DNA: TGTGCCAGCTCACCACCGGGGACAGGGTACGAGCAGTACTTC; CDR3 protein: CASSPPGTGYEQYF
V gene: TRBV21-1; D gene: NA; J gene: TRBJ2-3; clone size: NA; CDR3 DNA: TGTGCCAGCAGCACACCGGGACTAATTTCAGATACGCAGTATTTT; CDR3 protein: CASSTPGLISDTQYF
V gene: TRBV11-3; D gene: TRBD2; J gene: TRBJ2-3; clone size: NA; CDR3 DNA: TGTGCCAGCGGACTAGCGGGGAGCACAGATACGCAGTATTTT; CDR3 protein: CASGLAGSTDTQYF
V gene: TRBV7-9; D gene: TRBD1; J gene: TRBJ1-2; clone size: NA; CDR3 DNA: TGTGCCAGCAGCCCAACAGGGGACCCCTGGGGCTACACCTTC; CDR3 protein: CASSPTGDPWGYTF
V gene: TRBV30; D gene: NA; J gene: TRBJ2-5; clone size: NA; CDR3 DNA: TGTGCCTGGAGTCGAGGGGGGGGCAGTGAGACCCAGTACTTC; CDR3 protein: CAWSRGGGSETQYF
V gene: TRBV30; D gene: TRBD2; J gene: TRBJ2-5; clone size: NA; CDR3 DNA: TGTGCCTGGAGTATCGGACTAGCGGGGGTTAAGGGGGAGACCCAGTACTTC; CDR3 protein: CAWSIGLAGVKGETQYF
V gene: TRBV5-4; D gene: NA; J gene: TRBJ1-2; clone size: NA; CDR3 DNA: TGTGCCAGCAGCTTAGGGGGTGGCTATGGCTACACCTTC; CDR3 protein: CASSLGGGYGYTF
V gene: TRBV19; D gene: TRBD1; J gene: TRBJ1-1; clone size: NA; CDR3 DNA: TGTGCCAGTAGTATACAGGGGGACACTGAAGCTTTCTTT; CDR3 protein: CASSIQGDTEAFF
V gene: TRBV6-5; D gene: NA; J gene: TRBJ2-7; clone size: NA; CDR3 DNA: TGTGCCAGCGTCTTGTCGGGGGAAGGCCGCGAGCAGTACTTC; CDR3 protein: CASVLSGEGREQYF